This passage covers 3 T cell receptor beta chains from one sample sequenced in a study of T cell responses to AZD1222 COVID-19 vaccine. The data were produced by immunoSEQ multiplex PCR, yet TCRdb's version contains in-frame clones alone and is incomplete. The sample shows around 61,000 clones, roughly 85% of them seen only once. Source: peripheral blood, taken on day 0 of AZD1222 vaccination. These receptors all come from an adult in good health.

The V and J genes are TRBV28 and TRBJ2-5, with 10 bases that match TRBD1. CDR3 length: 20 amino acids. V lost 3 bases, J lost 0 bases, and 16 bases stayed unmatched. The germline V gene encodes CDR1 MDHEN and CDR2 SYDVKM. The CDR3 loop reads CASSFLIVGTGVEYQETQYF. CDR3 sequence (DNA): TGTGCCAGCAGTTTCTTGATTGTCGGGACAGGGGTCGAGTACCAAGAGACCCAGTACTTC.

The J gene is TRBJ1-2, the V gene TRBV7-8, with 8 bases identical to TRBD1. Per the germline V gene, CDR1 is SGHVS and CDR2 is FQNEAQ. There are 15 residues in the CDR3. The V gene end was trimmed by 1 base and the J gene end by 3 bases; junction bases not matched to a gene: 4. The CDR3 nucleotides are TGTGCCAGCAGCTTAGGACAGGGGTCCGACTATGGCTACACCTTC. This gives the protein CASSLGQGSDYGYTF.

This rearrangement joins TRBV5-8 to TRBJ2-3; TRBD1 matches 8 bases. The CDR3 extends over 16 amino acids. From germline, CDR1 is SGHTS and CDR2 YDEGEE. V was clipped by 3 bases and J by 3 bases; unmatched bases: 9. The CDR3 sequence: CASSSSDRVVTDTQYF. In nucleotides, the CDR3 is TGTGCCAGCAGCTCTTCGGACAGGGTGGTAACAGATACGCAGTATTTT. Using reference TRBV5-8 and TRBJ2-3 for the parts outside the CDR3, the full variable domain is EAGVTQSPTHLIKTRGQQATLRCSPISGHTSVYWYQQALGLGLQFLLWYDEGEERNRGNFPPRFSGRQFPNYSSELNVNALELEDSALYLCASSSSDRVVTDTQYFGPGTRLTVL.